This T cell receptor beta chain emerged from a study of cytomegalovirus exposure and HLA in healthy donors (dated by TCRdb to the late 2010s). The study in broad terms: The 650 to 800 repertoires of the first cohort and the roughly 120 validation repertoires were produced on the same platform, according to a later analysis. A separate validation cohort of approximately 120 different subjects was used in addition to the roughly 670-subject first cohort. The study combined high-throughput TCR immunosequencing, statistical association of individual TCRs with disease status, and machine learning to predict cytomegalovirus infection status. The study aimed to test whether signatures of past pathogen exposure could be identified by cataloging public T cell receptors. Overall results and qualifications from the work: In vitro tests confirmed that a few of the cytomegalovirus-associated TCR beta chains recognize cytomegalovirus antigens. A total of roughly 160 TCR beta chains were listed by the study as associated with cytomegalovirus. While some public TCRs were present in many individuals, most TCR sequences turned up only very rarely across donors. Cytomegalovirus status was reported to be diagnosed by the classifier with high specificity and sensitivity in both the original and validation cohorts. It was suggested by the authors that the approach could potentially be generalized to other disease states and immunological phenotypes. In a later analysis, TCRs clustered in the first cohort were found to also tend to co-occur in the 110 or so validation repertoires, with over 90% of cluster scores above 0. A later analysis had no HLA typing for the validation cohort, so co-occurrence there was scored across all 110 or so repertoires.

Libraries were constructed by the immunoSEQ multiplex PCR assay. As for the authors' bioinformatics: A statistical classification framework was developed to diagnose cytomegalovirus status using the catalog of TCR beta chain sequences. TCRdb stores this immuneACCESS table with in-frame sequences only. Part of the clones is absent; in the studies checked, under half of the shortfall reflects unresolved V genes, and no reason is known for the rest. V and J calls and clone size are given by that table; D and trimming were obtained from the DNA. The sample includes roughly 260,000 clones, with approximately 90% observed a single time. 2.5% to 3% of the sample is in the top ten clones. Separate from the approximately 700-subject first cohort, the validation cohort of 90 to 150 subjects was the group to which the donors belonged. In its sample, this clone was seen once. The target of this receptor is not known. Base qualities are not provided; no much larger clone lies one nucleotide away.

The TCR sequence derives from a man in his late teens or twenties in good health and CMV-seronegative. Source material: PBMCs.

The CDR3 loop reads CSAIYTGELFF. At the DNA level, the sequence is TGCAGTGCTATATATACTGGGGAGCTGTTTTTT. The rearrangement joined TRBV20-1 to TRBJ2-2; no D gene call is confident. Trimming at the junction amounts to 4 bases on V and 8 bases on J, and the germline ends lie 8 bases apart. Spanning cysteine to phenylalanine, the CDR3 consists of 11 amino acids. Of the read, only the CDR3 DNA is kept; its 33 bases are in frame from base 1. CDR1 and CDR2 were assigned from the germline V gene (reference sequence) as DFQATT and SNEGSKA.